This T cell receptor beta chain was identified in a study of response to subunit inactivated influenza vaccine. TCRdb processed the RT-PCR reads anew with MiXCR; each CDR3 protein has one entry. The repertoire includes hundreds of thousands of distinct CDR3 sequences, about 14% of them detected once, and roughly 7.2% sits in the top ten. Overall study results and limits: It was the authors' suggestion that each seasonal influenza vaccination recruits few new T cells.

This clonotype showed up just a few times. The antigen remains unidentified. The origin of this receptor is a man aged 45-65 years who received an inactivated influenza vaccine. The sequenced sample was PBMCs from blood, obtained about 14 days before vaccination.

CDR3 amino acids: CSPRGGGTYEQYF. CDR3 coding DNA: TGCAGTCCTCGAGGGGGGGGAACCTACGAGCAGTACTTC. The rearrangement links TRBV20-1 to TRBJ2-7; tentative D call: TRBD2 (7 bases). The V end was cut by 8 bases, the J end by 2 bases, with 16 bases between. The CDR3 runs to 13 residues. Germline V gives CDR1 DFQATT, CDR2 SNEGSKA (reference sequence).